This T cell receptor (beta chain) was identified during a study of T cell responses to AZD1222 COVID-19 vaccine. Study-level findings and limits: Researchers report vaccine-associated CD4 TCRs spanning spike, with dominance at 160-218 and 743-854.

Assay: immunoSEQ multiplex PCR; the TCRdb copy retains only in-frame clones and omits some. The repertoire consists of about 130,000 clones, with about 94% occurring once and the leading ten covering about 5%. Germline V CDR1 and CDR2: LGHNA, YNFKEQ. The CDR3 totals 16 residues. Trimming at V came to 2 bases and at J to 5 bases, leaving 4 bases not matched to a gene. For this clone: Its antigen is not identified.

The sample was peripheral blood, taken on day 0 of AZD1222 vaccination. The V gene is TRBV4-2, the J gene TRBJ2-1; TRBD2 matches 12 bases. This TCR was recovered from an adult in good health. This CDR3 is CASSQQGLAGNNEQFF. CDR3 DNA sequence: TGTGCCAGCAGCCAACAAGGACTAGCGGGGAACAATGAGCAGTTCTTC.